The present T cell receptor (beta chain) was sequenced within a study of human T cells and chemical hapten exposure. This clonotype was seen many times. The time point: patch test 3, about 24 weeks after DPC sensitization. The treatment was: therapeutic diphenylcyclopropenone sensitization with weekly scalp DPC. How the authors handled the data: Ranging from roughly 23,224 to 700,000, TCR counts per sample had a median value of 95,638. TCRdb analysed the RACE reads with MiXCR anew, one entry per CDR3 protein. The V and J calls and clone size are TCRdb's, not the authors'. The data show about 84,000 distinct CDR3 sequences, 10% to 11% seen once. Trimming removed 1 base from V and 5 bases from J, with 13 bases in between. Per the germline V gene, CDR1 is SGHRS and CDR2 is YFSETQ. This CDR3 region has 15 residues.

The sample in question was whole blood, obtained in connection with sensitization to the hapten diphenylcyclopropenone (DPC). The chain recombines TRBV5-1 with TRBJ2-1; possible D gene TRBD2, 7 bases. This sequence was found in a woman in her forties or fifties with alopecia areata. Some clones in this sample may be carry-over from other donors' samples. In nucleotides, the CDR3 is TGCGCCAGCAGCTTGTTTGCGGGGGCTAACAATGAGCAGTTCTTC. Amino acids: CASSLFAGANNEQFF.